These 30 T cell receptor beta chains share one sample of origin, sequenced in a study of blood T cell repertoires in COVID-19. Assay: immunoSEQ multiplex PCR; the TCRdb copy retains only in-frame clones and omits some. The sample carries 150,000 to 200,000 clones, more than 80% recorded once. The source material was peripheral blood. These receptor sequences come from a woman aged 60 to 75 with COVID-19, enrolled during active disease.

This clone appeared a few times. The J gene is TRBJ2-1, the V gene TRBV10-3; 12 bases line up with TRBD2. The V gene's germline CDR1 is ENHRY and CDR2 SYGVKD. The CDR3 has 16 residues. Trimming cost V 2 bases and J 2 bases; bases outside gene matches: 1. DNA for the CDR3: TGTGCCATCAGTGAGCTAGCGGGGGGGGCCTACAATGAGCAGTTCTTC. It codes for CAISELAGGAYNEQFF.

J is TRBJ1-6 and V is TRBV18; 9 bases map to TRBD1. V gave up 7 bases and J gave up 10 bases; unmatched junction bases: 11. This CDR3 is 15 amino acids long. Per germline, CDR1 KGHSH and CDR2 LQKENI. The CDR3 sequence: CASFYGTGISSPLHF. In DNA, the CDR3 is TGTGCCAGCTTCTACGGGACAGGGATATCCTCACCCCTCCACTTT.

This chain joins TRBV6-6 and TRBJ1-2, with 9 bases lining up with TRBD1. This CDR3 is built from 17 residues. Germline V gene lookup returns CDR1 MNHNY and CDR2 SVGAGI (reference sequence). Trimming removed 5 bases from V and 0 bases from J; junction bases left unmatched: 10. CDR3 coding DNA: TGTGCCAGCAGTCGTAACGCCGGGACAGGGACTAACTATGGCTACACCTTC. This gives the protein CASSRNAGTGTNYGYTF.

V and J are TRBV27 and TRBJ2-2; D is unclear. The CDR3 sequence is 15 residues long. Looked up from germline, CDR1 is MNHEY and CDR2 is SMNVEV (reference sequence). Trimming pared 5 bases from V and 4 bases from J, leaving 14 bases between. The CDR3 reads CASSLFLAGTGELFF. Here the CDR3 DNA reads TGTGCCAGCAGTCTCTTCTTAGCTGGCACCGGGGAGCTGTTTTTT.

The chain is built from TRBV6-6 and TRBJ1-4; 10 nucleotides agree with TRBD1. The CDR3 is made up of 15 amino acids. In germline, CDR1 is MNHNY, CDR2 SVGAGI (reference sequence). V gave up 5 bases and J gave up 8 bases; unmatched junction bases: 8. As DNA, the CDR3 is TGTGCCAGCAGTCCCCGACAGGGGGCGGACGAAAAACTGTTTTTT. Its protein is CASSPRQGADEKLFF.

This CDR3 is CASSLSTANYGYTF. The CDR3 coding sequence is TGTGCCAGCAGCTTGTCGACAGCAAACTATGGCTACACCTTC. V and J are TRBV5-4 and TRBJ1-2; D is perhaps TRBD1 (5 bases). Germline V lookup: CDR1 SGHNT, CDR2 YYREEE (reference sequence). Trimming left V 1 base short and J 2 bases short, with 9 bases between. The CDR3 length is 14 residues.

In this sample, this clone turned up many times. The rearrangement uses TRBV3-1 (or the pseudogene TRBV3-2) and TRBJ2-2, with a possible D match to TRBD2 (7 bases). Trimming took 4 bases from V and 5 from J, leaving 14 bases between them. Looked up from germline, CDR1 is LGHDT and CDR2 is YNNKEL (reference sequence). The CDR3 runs to 15 residues. CDR3 amino acids: CASSLGGARTGELFF. As DNA, the CDR3 is TGTGCCAGCAGCCTGGGGGGGGCCCGGACCGGGGAGCTGTTTTTT.

The chain combines TRBV27 with TRBJ2-3, with 12 bases lining up with TRBD2. The CDR3 spans 16 residues. Unmatched junction bases numbered 5, after V lost 2 bases and J lost 5 bases. Germline-derived CDR1 and CDR2 are MNHEY and SMNVEV (reference sequence). The chain's CDR3 is CASSLLAGGLGDTQYF. CDR3 nucleotides: TGTGCCAGCAGTTTACTAGCGGGGGGGCTTGGAGATACGCAGTATTTT.

The CDR3 DNA follows: TGTGCCAGCAGCACCGGACAGACCTTGTCCTATTCACCCCTCCACTTT. Residues: CASSTGQTLSYSPLHF. The J gene is TRBJ1-6, the V gene TRBV5-5; possibly TRBD1 for D (6 bases). The germline V and J ends were trimmed by 4 bases and 8 bases, with 19 bases remaining between them. The germline CDR1 and CDR2 sequences are SGHKS and YYEKEE (reference sequence). The CDR3 has 16 residues. Together with reference TRBV5-5 and TRBJ1-6, the CDR3 gives the full variable domain: DAGVTQSPTHLIKTRGQQVTLRCSPISGHKSVSWYQQVLGQGPQFIFQYYEKEERGRGNFPDRFSARQFPNYSSELNVNALLLGDSALYLCASSTGQTLSYSPLHFGNGTRLTVT.

The genes are TRBV24-1 and TRBJ2-6; TRBD1 aligns across 8 bases. The CDR3 extends over 20 amino acids. CDR1 and CDR2 (germline): KGHDR, SFDVKD. Unmatched junction bases numbered 13, after V lost 3 bases and J lost 1 base. CDR3: CATSDPPDRDNESGANVLTF. The CDR3 DNA sequence: TGTGCCACCAGTGATCCTCCGGACAGGGATAATGAGTCTGGGGCCAACGTCCTGACTTTC.

The chain combines TRBV5-1 with TRBJ2-7; maybe TRBD1 (5 bases). From germline, CDR1 is SGHRS and CDR2 YFSETQ. The CDR3 is 13 residues long. Trimming cost V 4 bases and J 5 bases, with 13 bases left between them. As DNA, the CDR3 is TGCGCCAGCAGCGGCCAAGGGGTCCACGAGCAGTACTTC. This encodes CASSGQGVHEQYF.

The CDR3 region is CSATLPGELFF. CDR3 nucleotides: TGCAGCGCTACATTACCCGGGGAGCTGTTTTTT. The rearrangement joins TRBV29-1 to TRBJ2-2; D unclear. This CDR3 comprises 11 residues. V gave up 7 bases and J gave up 6 bases, with 9 bases separating them. The germline V gene encodes CDR1 SQVTM and CDR2 ANQGSEA.

The chain has TRBV3-1 (or the pseudogene TRBV3-2) and TRBJ1-2, with a tentative D call TRBD1 (5 bases). Between the trimmed V and J ends, which lost 4 bases and 5 bases, there was a span of 14 bases. This CDR3 comprises 14 residues. Per the germline V gene, CDR1 is LGHDT and CDR2 is YNNKEL (reference sequence). The CDR3 spells CASSLLGQPYGYTF. The CDR3 bases are TGTGCCAGCAGCCTACTCGGACAACCTTATGGCTACACCTTC.

V and J are TRBV5-8 and TRBJ1-5; D is undetermined. The CDR3 sequence is 17 residues long. The V end was cut by 0 bases, the J end by 0 bases, with 13 bases between. Germline CDR1 reads SGHTS; CDR2 reads YDEGEE. The CDR3 bases are TGTGCCAGCAGCTTGGTCGTCAACAGTTTTAGCAATCAGCCCCAGCATTTT. Translated, it gives CASSLVVNSFSNQPQHF.

Points on this clone: The DNA is left out, because the CDR3 cannot be placed on it with certainty; the CDR3 is given as TCRdb lists it. This sequence joins TRBV19 and TRBJ1-5; the table names TRBD1, a call not compared with the DNA. Germline CDR1 LNHDA, CDR2 SQIVND (reference sequence). Counting both end residues, the CDR3 totals 15 amino acids. CDR3 residues: CASSIWDTSGQPQHF.

The chain recombines TRBV7-9 with TRBJ1-5; a weak D match, TRBD1 (5 bases). This CDR3 comprises 14 residues. V shed 2 bases and J shed 3 bases, with 8 bases lying between them. The V gene's germline CDR1 is SEHNR and CDR2 FQNEAQ (reference sequence). CDR3 DNA sequence: TGTGCCAGCAGCTTAACGGGGGACAATCAGCCCCAGCATTTT. This sequence encodes CASSLTGDNQPQHF.

CDR3 sequence reads: CASSMGQGDEKLFF. The CDR3 DNA reads TGTGCCAGTAGTATGGGACAGGGGGATGAAAAACTGTTTTTT. V is TRBV19 and J is TRBJ1-4; 11 positions match TRBD1. With 3 bases clipped from V and 6 bases from J, the junction kept 0 bases outside the gene matches. CDR3 size: 14 residues. Germline V gene lookup returns CDR1 LNHDA and CDR2 SQIVND (reference sequence).

This rearrangement joins TRBV4-3 to TRBJ2-1; D possibly corresponds to TRBD2 (6 bases). This CDR3 is built from 17 residues. The V end was cut by 1 base, the J end by 0 bases, with 13 bases between. The V gene's germline CDR1 is LGHNA and CDR2 YSLEER. CDR3 loop: CASSQGGPSDSYNEQFF. The CDR3 DNA sequence: TGCGCCAGCAGCCAAGGGGGACCTAGCGACTCCTACAATGAGCAGTTCTTC.

The chain carries TRBV10-2 and TRBJ2-7; 10 bases align to TRBD2. Trimming took 5 bases from V and 1 from J; bases not matched to a gene: 2. CDR3 length: 14 amino acids. The germline V gene has CDR1 WSHSY and CDR2 SAAADI. CDR3 coding DNA: TGCGCCAGCAGTCTAGCGGGGGAATCCTACGAGCAGTACTTC. This gives the protein CASSLAGESYEQYF.

The gene calls are TRBV7-3 and TRBJ2-7, with TRBD1 matching 10 bases. The trim removed 5 bases at V and 7 bases at J, leaving 8 bases unmatched. The CDR3 sequence is 14 residues long. CDR1 and CDR2 from the germline V gene are SGHTA and FQGTGA. DNA for the CDR3: TGTGCCAGCAGCGCTGACAGGGGGCTCGGAGAGCAGTACTTC. Protein sequence: CASSADRGLGEQYF.

The chain carries TRBV29-1 and TRBJ1-5, with D unresolved. The CDR3 totals 12 residues. Trimming pared 7 bases from V and 0 bases from J, leaving 7 bases between. The V gene's germline CDR1 is SQVTM and CDR2 ANQGSEA. Written as DNA, the CDR3 is TGCAGCGACACAACTAGCAATCAGCCCCAGCATTTT. This codes for CSDTTSNQPQHF.

The chain employs TRBV3-1 (or the pseudogene TRBV3-2) and TRBJ1-4, with D unresolved. V was pared by 7 bases and J by 4 bases, with 13 bases between. Germline values: CDR1 LGHDT, CDR2 YNNKEL (reference sequence). There are 14 residues in the CDR3. The CDR3 sequence is CASNNDGINEKLFF. In DNA form, the CDR3 reads TGTGCCAGCAATAACGACGGGATTAATGAAAAACTGTTTTTT.

This clone was recorded once. The V and J genes are TRBV6-5 and TRBJ1-2, with D hard to call. Looked up from germline, CDR1 is MNHEY and CDR2 is SVGAGI. Trimming left V 3 bases short and J 6 bases short, with 11 bases between. The CDR3 loop spans 13 amino acids. The CDR3 here is CASSYSWRDGYTF. The CDR3 nucleotides read TGTGCCAGCAGTTATTCATGGAGGGATGGCTACACCTTC.

This chain connects TRBV19 to TRBJ1-2; 9 bases line up with TRBD1. V lost 5 bases, J lost 5 bases, and 3 bases stayed unmatched. Germline V gives CDR1 LNHDA, CDR2 SQIVND (reference sequence). This CDR3 region has 13 residues. As DNA, the CDR3 is TGTGCCAGTAGTCCAGACAGGGGGTATGGCTACACCTTC. Residues: CASSPDRGYGYTF.

The V gene is TRBV18, the J gene TRBJ1-1; 7 bases line up with TRBD1. CDR1 KGHSH and CDR2 LQKENI come from the germline V gene. The CDR3 totals 16 residues. With V trimmed by 4 bases and J by 0 bases, 8 bases remained unmatched. The CDR3 here is CASSLNRGGMNTEAFF. The DNA for the CDR3 is TGTGCCAGCTCACTAAACAGGGGCGGGATGAACACTGAAGCTTTCTTT.

The chain is built from TRBV30 and TRBJ2-1, with D possibly matching TRBD1 (8 bases). The ends were cut back, 3 bases at V and 4 bases at J, with 16 bases in the middle. The CDR3 runs 15 residues. Germline V CDR1 and CDR2: GTSNPN, SVGIG (reference sequence). DNA for the CDR3: TGTGCCTGGAGCCCCACAGGGGGGGGGTACAATGAGCAGTTCTTC. It specifies CAWSPTGGGYNEQFF. The variable domain in full, completed from reference TRBV30 and TRBJ2-1, reads SQTIHQWPATLVQPVGSPLSLECTVEGTSNPNLYWYRQAAGRGLQLLFYSVGIGQISSEVPQNLSASRPQDRQFILSSKKLLLSDSGFYLCAWSPTGGGYNEQFFGPGTRLTVL.

J is TRBJ2-1 and V is TRBV6-5; D uncertain. The germline CDR1 and CDR2 sequences are MNHEY and SVGAGI. Trimming took 0 bases from V and 6 from J, leaving 9 bases between them. The CDR3 is 14 amino acids. This CDR3 is CASSYSGVGNEQFF. The CDR3 DNA sequence: TGTGCCAGCAGTTACTCCGGAGTGGGCAATGAGCAGTTCTTC.

The chain recombines TRBV6-5 with TRBJ1-5; possible D gene TRBD1, 6 bases. CDR1 MNHEY and CDR2 SVGAGI come from the germline V gene. Trimming cost V 5 bases and J 6 bases, with 11 bases left between them. The CDR3 sequence is 13 residues long. CDR3 loop: CASSHGQSQPQHF. The CDR3, as DNA: TGTGCCAGCAGTCATGGACAGTCTCAGCCCCAGCATTTT.

The V and J genes are TRBV7-2 and TRBJ1-3; D possibly corresponds to TRBD1 (6 bases). This CDR3 region has 16 residues. Germline loops: CDR1 SGHTA, CDR2 FQGNSA. Trimming removed 3 bases from V and 4 bases from J, with 16 bases in between. For the CDR3, the DNA is TGTGCCAGCAGCTTCACCACAGGGACGGGAGGAAACACCATATATTTT. Protein: CASSFTTGTGGNTIYF. Full variable domain (missing parts from reference TRBV7-2 and TRBJ1-3): GAGVSQSPSNKVTEKGKDVELRCDPISGHTALYWYRQSLGQGLEFLIYFQGNSAPDKSGLPSDRFSAERTGGSVSTLTIQRTQQEDSAVYLCASSFTTGTGGNTIYFGEGSWLTVV.

This rearrangement joins TRBV4-1 to TRBJ2-5; D might be TRBD2 (7 bases). The V gene lost 1 base and the J gene lost 10 bases, with 25 bases spanning the gap. The germline V gene encodes CDR1 MGHRA and CDR2 YSYEKL. The CDR3 runs to 17 residues. CDR3 loop: CASSQVTRGGQARDQYF. In nucleotides, the CDR3 is TGCGCCAGCAGCCAAGTTACTAGGGGGGGCCAGGCTCGGGACCAGTACTTC.